What follows describes a single T cell receptor (beta chain). Its antigen is not identified. The sample belongs to a study of a mutant IDH1 vaccine in newly diagnosed glioma. Profiling relied on immunoSEQ multiplex PCR, and the TCRdb table lists in-frame clones only, not all of them. The data hold more than 35,000 clones, with 81% observed a single time. Time point given: week 35, safety follow-up. One vaccine dose held 300 ug of mutant IDH1 20-mer peptide and came with topical imiquimod. This CDR3 region has 14 residues. The germline CDR1 and CDR2 sequences are SEHNR and FQNEAQ (reference sequence). V lost 3 bases, J lost 8 bases, and 14 bases lay in between.

This clonotype was sampled from a woman aged 40 to 50 with glioma. Some clones in this sample may be carry-over from other donors' samples. The rearrangement uses TRBV7-9 and TRBJ2-4; possible D gene TRBD2, 6 bases. This specimen consisted of PBMCs, obtained from a glioma patient whose treatment included an IDH1 peptide vaccine. CDR3 DNA: TGTGCCAGCAGCTTGGAGGGGATCGGGGACATTCAGTACTTC. As protein: CASSLEGIGDIQYF.